This is a list of T cell receptor beta chains from one sample in a study of T-cell memory formation after mild COVID-19. TCRdb redid the calling of the 5' RACE reads with MiXCR, one entry per CDR3 protein. The sample shows 300,000 to 400,000 distinct CDR3 sequences, roughly an eighth of them seen only once. Sequencing input: PBMCs or a T cell subset sorted from them (not recorded which). The receptor set was obtained from a man younger than 30 who had mild COVID-19 (a few samples of this study predate the infection). Cell type and time point are not known. The CDR3 runs from the conserved cysteine through the conserved F or W. D genes are given only for firm matches. A clone size is listed for some rows: how often the clone was seen (once, few, many), or a class if it is expanded.

TRBD2,TRBV7-9,TRBJ2-4,-,CASRVAGVDIQYF,TGTGCCAGCAGGGTTGCGGGGGTGGACATTCAGTACTTC
-,TRBV29-1,TRBJ1-5,-,CSVTRGLGQPQHF,TGCAGCGTTACACGGGGGCTAGGACAGCCCCAGCATTTT
TRBD1,TRBV2,TRBJ2-1,few,CASSFGTGRDEQFF,TGTGCCAGCAGTTTTGGGACAGGGCGCGACGAGCAGTTCTTC
-,TRBV12-5,TRBJ2-3,-,CASGQTDTQYF,TGTGCTAGTGGCCAGACAGATACGCAGTATTTT
-,TRBV12-3/TRBV12-4,TRBJ2-7,few,CASSFGGFSYEQYF,TGTGCCAGCAGTTTCGGGGGATTCTCCTACGAGCAGTACTTC
TRBD2,TRBV20-1,TRBJ2-3,few,CSARASITYSGGGNTQYF,TGCAGTGCTAGAGCATCAATCACTTATAGCGGGGGTGGGAATACGCAGTATTTT
-,TRBV12-3/TRBV12-4,TRBJ2-1,-,CASSLWGSFIYNEQFF,TGTGCCAGCAGTTTGTGGGGTTCCTTTATCTACAATGAGCAGTTCTTC
TRBD1,TRBV28,TRBJ1-2,few,CASRSGQGFGGYTF,TGTGCCAGCAGGTCGGGACAGGGTTTCGGTGGCTACACCTTC
-,TRBV9,TRBJ2-5,-,CASSVGEGETQCF,TGTGCCAGCAGCGTAGGGGAAGGAGAGACCCAGTGCTTC
-,TRBV4-1,TRBJ1-1,few,CASSQVGLAEAFF,TGCGCCAGCAGCCAAGTAGGGCTAGCTGAAGCTTTCTTT
-,TRBV24-1,TRBJ1-1,-,CATSRQGETEAFF,TGTGCCACCAGTCGGCAGGGTGAAACTGAAGCTTTCTTT
-,TRBV2,TRBJ1-1,-,CASIGTLNTEAFF,TGTGCCAGCATCGGCACCCTGAACACTGAAGCTTTCTTT
-,TRBV9,TRBJ2-2,-,CASSSLGDGRLFF,TGTGCCAGCAGCTCCCTGGGCGATGGGCGGCTGTTTTTT
-,TRBV7-6,TRBJ2-3,many,CASSLGGTRTDTQYF,TGTGCCAGCAGCTTAGGTGGGACCCGCACAGATACGCAGTATTTT
-,TRBV11-1,TRBJ2-7,-,CASSLDRDRSYEQYF,TGTGCCAGCAGCTTAGACCGGGACCGATCCTACGAGCAGTACTTC
-,TRBV20-1,TRBJ2-1,many,CSAQRRDKGYNEQFF,TGCAGTGCCCAACGTCGGGACAAGGGATACAATGAGCAGTTCTTC
-,TRBV5-6,TRBJ2-6,few,CASSAYSSGANVLTF,TGTGCCAGCAGCGCCTATAGCTCTGGGGCCAACGTCCTGACTTTC
-,TRBV6-1,TRBJ1-1,many,CASSEYRTVTEAFF,TGTGCCAGCAGTGAATACCGTACGGTCACTGAAGCTTTCTTT
-,TRBV6-2/TRBV6-3,TRBJ2-2,-,CASSYPGGRAGELFF,TGTGCCAGCAGCTATCCCGGGGGCCGGGCCGGGGAGCTGTTTTTT
-,TRBV6-5,TRBJ1-1,-,CASKSYAGAEAFF,TGTGCCAGCAAAAGTTACGCTGGCGCTGAAGCTTTCTTT
-,TRBV11-2,TRBJ2-2,few,CASSFGRSGTGELFF,TGTGCCAGCAGCTTCGGCAGGTCCGGCACCGGGGAGCTGTTTTTT
-,TRBV6-5,TRBJ1-6,-,CASSPGRGENSPLHF,TGTGCCAGCAGCCCCGGACGGGGGGAAAATTCACCCCTCCACTTT
-,TRBV9,TRBJ2-3,few,CASSVALAGALADTQYF,TGTGCCAGCAGCGTAGCCCTGGCGGGGGCCTTGGCAGATACGCAGTATTTT
-,TRBV7-2,TRBJ1-2,-,CASSQLGINYGYTF,TGTGCCAGCAGCCAGCTGGGGATAAACTATGGCTACACCTTC
TRBD1,TRBV12-3/TRBV12-4,TRBJ1-1,few,CASSYRGRMNTEAFF,TGTGCCAGCAGCTACAGGGGGCGAATGAACACTGAAGCTTTCTTT
TRBD2,TRBV9,TRBJ2-3,few,CASSVEGTSEDTQYF,TGTGCCAGCAGCGTGGAGGGGACTAGCGAGGATACGCAGTATTTT
TRBD1,TRBV6-2/TRBV6-3,TRBJ2-5,-,CASSPVTGGETQYF,TGTGCCAGCAGCCCCGTGACAGGGGGAGAGACCCAGTACTTC
-,TRBV7-2,TRBJ2-7,-,CASSPRDGYEQYF,TGTGCCAGCAGCCCCCGGGACGGCTACGAGCAGTACTTC
-,TRBV7-2,TRBJ2-4,many,CASSSSLRDIQYF,TGTGCCAGCAGCTCCTCCCTCCGGGACATTCAGTACTTC
-,TRBV7-8,TRBJ1-5,few,CASSLGRGLVDQPQHF,TGTGCCAGCAGCTTGGGGAGGGGGTTAGTGGATCAGCCCCAGCATTTT
TRBD2,TRBV7-2,TRBJ2-3,few,CASSSRTGRRDTQYF,TGTGCCAGCAGCTCAAGGACCGGGAGGAGGGATACGCAGTATTTT